This TCR beta chain derives from a study of T-cell memory formation after mild COVID-19. Study details: Largely, the TCR clusters proved donor specific. Overall study results and limits: Contracting CD4+ clones sat mainly in CM and EM; CD8+ in EMRA.

The authors produced TCR alpha and TCR beta cDNA libraries with sample barcodes and UMIs by 5'RACE using constant-segment primers. One entry per CDR3 protein, called by TCRdb with MiXCR from the 5' RACE reads. Of about 360,000 distinct CDR3 sequences listed, over 13% are singletons. This CDR3 is built from 8 residues. The V gene's germline CDR1 is ENHRY and CDR2 SYGVKD. This clonotype was counted only a few times. Its antigen is unidentified. At one end, the junction sequence differs from germline, possibly due to a read error. The chain links TRBV10-3 to TRBJ2-7; the D is unclear. The clonotype comes from a man aged 18 to 30 who had mild COVID-19 (a few samples of this study predate the infection). Cell type and time point are not known. The sample consisted of PBMCs or a T cell subset sorted from them (not recorded which). The CDR3 nucleotides read TGTGCCATCATTGAGCAGTACTTC. Amino acid sequence: CAIIEQYF.